Below, 17 T cell receptor beta chains from the same sample are listed, as sequenced in a study of regulatory T cells in long-lasting Graves disease. As for time point: newly diagnosed GD, antithyroid drugs for less than 3 months. Isolated PBMC RNA provided the starting material for the TCR library. Arm-PCR of CDR3 regions with iRepertoire HTBI primers generated TCR beta libraries. TCRdb re-called the multiplex PCR reads through MiXCR, storing one row per CDR3 protein. The table shows hundreds of thousands of distinct CDR3 sequences, with approximately 15% occurring only once. In addition, the sample was reused for a study of T cells in Graves' hyperthyroidism and ophthalmopathy.

Sequenced material: peripheral blood mononuclear cells (PBMCs), taken at new diagnosis, from a patient treated with antithyroid drugs. These receptors all come from a woman in her 30s with Graves disease.

This clonotype was picked up many times. The chain links TRBV27 to TRBJ1-2; 8 bases are shared with TRBD1. V was pared by 5 bases and J by 4 bases, with 6 bases of the junction left unmatched. The CDR3 consists of 14 residues. Germline V gene data show CDR1 as MNHEY and CDR2 as SMNVEV (reference sequence). The CDR3 nucleotides are TGTGCCAGCAGTGACTCAGGGGGCGGCTATGGCTACACCTTC. It encodes CASSDSGGGYGYTF.

There are a few counts of this clonotype. This chain joins TRBV6-9 and TRBJ1-1; 9 positions agree with TRBD1. The CDR3 runs 15 residues. Germline V CDR1 and CDR2: MNHGY, SVAAGI. Trimming took 4 bases from V and 6 from J; bases not matched to a gene: 9. The CDR3 region is CASSSTGTGTSEAFF. CDR3 bases: TGTGCCAGCAGTTCGACCGGGACAGGGACCTCTGAAGCTTTCTTT.

In its sample, this clonotype was seen a few times. The J gene is TRBJ1-2, the V gene TRBV20-1; D is unresolved. Germline values: CDR1 DFQATT, CDR2 SNEGSKA (reference sequence). This CDR3 is built from 15 residues. The germline V and J ends were trimmed by 0 bases and 5 bases, with 16 bases remaining between them. The DNA of the CDR3 is TGCAGTGCTAGAGATCCCCGAACCATCGAGTATGGCTACACCTTC. Translated: CSARDPRTIEYGYTF.

This clonotype was observed many times. V and J are TRBV2 and TRBJ1-4; TRBD1 might be the D (6 bases). V was clipped by 6 bases and J by 4 bases, with 12 bases between them. Germline CDR1 SNHLY, CDR2 FYNNEI. This CDR3 has 14 amino acids. For the CDR3, the DNA is TGTGCCAGCAGCACCCAGGGGATTAATGAAAAACTGTTTTTT. Amino acids: CASSTQGINEKLFF.

The CDR3 DNA is TGTGCCAGCAGCCAAGTGGCTAGGCCAGACAATGAGCAGTTCTTC. As protein: CASSQVARPDNEQFF. The chain uses TRBV3-1 and TRBJ2-1; D gene ambiguous. CDR1 and CDR2 from the germline V gene are LGHDT and YNNKEL (reference sequence). The CDR3 runs to 15 residues. The V end was cut by 1 base, the J end by 5 bases, with 12 bases between.

The chain uses TRBV5-6 and TRBJ2-7, with 11 positions matching TRBD1. CDR1 and CDR2 from the germline V gene are SGHDT and YYEEEE. The CDR3 covers 16 residues. V lost 2 bases, J lost 3 bases, and 7 bases stayed unmatched. CDR3 loop: CASSFSPGTGGYEQYF. CDR3 coding DNA: TGTGCCAGCAGCTTTTCCCCCGGGACAGGGGGCTACGAGCAGTACTTC.

The chain recombines TRBV10-3 with TRBJ1-4; 8 positions match TRBD1. The J segment lost 8 bases and the V segment lost 10 bases, leaving 12 bases of the junction unmatched. The CDR3 runs to 14 residues. Germline V lookup: CDR1 ENHRY, CDR2 SYGVKD. CDR3 coding DNA: TGTGCCACGGAACCCGGGACAGGCCAAGAAAAACTGTTTTTT. Translation: CATEPGTGQEKLFF.

For this clonotype: One base away lies a much larger clone, so this may be a sequencing read error. As DNA, the CDR3 is TGTGTCAGCACCACAGGGGTTACGCAGAGGGAGACCCAGTACTTC. Protein: CVSTTGVTQRETQYF. The gene calls are TRBV7-9 and TRBJ2-5, with 7 nucleotides matching TRBD1. Germline assignment: CDR1 SEHNR and CDR2 FQNEAQ (reference sequence). There are 15 residues in the CDR3.

This clonotype was picked up many times. The CDR3, as DNA: TGTGCCACCAGTGATCCCCTAAATGAGCAGTTCTTC. This translates into CATSDPLNEQFF. The chain uses TRBV24-1 and TRBJ2-1; no clear D. Per the germline V gene, CDR1 is KGHDR and CDR2 is SFDVKD. The V end lost 3 bases, the J end lost 7 bases, and 6 bases lay between the germline ends. The CDR3 is 12 amino acids.

The table lists this clonotype with many counts. The chain is built from TRBV2 and TRBJ2-2; D tentatively fits TRBD1 or TRBD2 (6 bases each). This CDR3 is 15 amino acids long. Germline loops: CDR1 SNHLY, CDR2 FYNNEI. V shed 4 bases and J shed 4 bases, with 13 bases lying between them. For the CDR3, the DNA is TGTGCCAGCAGTGGTATGAGGGGGGTCACCGGGGAGCTGTTTTTT. Protein product: CASSGMRGVTGELFF.

There are a few counts of this clonotype. V and J are TRBV20-1 and TRBJ2-7; D is ambiguous. The CDR3 extends over 14 amino acids. The V end lost 0 bases, the J end lost 2 bases, and 11 bases lay between the germline ends. CDR1 is DFQATT and CDR2 is SNEGSKA in the germline V gene (reference sequence). CDR3 sequence: CSAREMAWPYEQYF. CDR3 in DNA: TGCAGTGCTAGAGAAATGGCTTGGCCCTACGAGCAGTACTTC.

The chain links TRBV5-1 to TRBJ1-2; D remains ambiguous. CDR1 and CDR2 (germline): SGHRS, YFSETQ. V lost 4 bases and J lost 0, with 10 bases in between. The CDR3 runs 14 residues. The DNA for the CDR3 is TGCGCCAGCAGCCCCTATGGAGCTAACTATGGCTACACCTTC. Translated: CASSPYGANYGYTF.

The sample holds a few counts of this clonotype. This chain links TRBV19 with TRBJ1-1, with D hard to call. This CDR3 has 15 amino acids. Deletions cut 4 bases from V and 2 bases from J, with 14 bases between. Germline V gene sequence: CDR1 LNHDA, CDR2 SQIVND (reference sequence). CDR3 nucleotide sequence: TGTGCCAGTAGTACTTTCCGGACGGATAACACTGAAGCTTTCTTT. Its protein product is CASSTFRTDNTEAFF.

This clonotype was seen a handful of times. The chain employs TRBV7-9 and TRBJ2-2; D unclear. The CDR3 runs 16 residues. Trimming shortened V by 5 bases and J by 0 bases, and 13 bases separated the two germline ends. Germline loops: CDR1 SEHNR, CDR2 FQNEAQ (reference sequence). CDR3 in amino acids: CASSPAGRSNTGELFF. CDR3 nucleotides: TGTGCCAGCAGCCCTGCTGGGCGGTCGAACACCGGGGAGCTGTTTTTT.

V gene TRBV3-1 combines with J gene TRBJ2-2; D may be TRBD1 or TRBD2 (5 bases each). Per germline, CDR1 LGHDT and CDR2 YNNKEL (reference sequence). Trimming pared 4 bases from V and 7 bases from J, leaving 10 bases between. CDR3 length: 13 amino acids. CDR3 bases: TGTGCCAGCAGCCGCAGGGCGGGCGGGGAGCTGTTTTTT. It is translated as CASSRRAGGELFF. The full variable domain, rest sourced from reference TRBV3-1 and TRBJ2-2, is DTAVSQTPKYLVTQMGNDKSIKCEQNLGHDTMYWYKQDSKKFLKIMFSYNNKELIINETVPNRFSPKSPDKAHLNLHINSLELGDSAVYFCASSRRAGGELFFGEGSRLTVL.

This chain links TRBV30 with TRBJ2-5, with D perhaps matching TRBD1 (6 bases). Germline CDR1 reads GTSNPN; CDR2 reads SVGIG (reference sequence). This CDR3 is built from 13 residues. Trimming removed 3 bases from V and 5 bases from J, with 13 bases in between. The CDR3 nucleotides read TGTGCCTGGAGCTCCCAGGGGCGGGAGACCCAGTACTTC. Its protein is CAWSSQGRETQYF.

The chain links TRBV19 to TRBJ2-7; possible D gene TRBD2, 5 bases. Looked up from germline, CDR1 is LNHDA and CDR2 is SQIVND (reference sequence). V dropped 2 bases and J dropped 0 bases, with 8 bases sitting between them. CDR3 size: 14 residues. The CDR3 is CASSISEGSYEQYF. Written as DNA, the CDR3 is TGTGCCAGTAGTATAAGCGAGGGCTCCTACGAGCAGTACTTC.